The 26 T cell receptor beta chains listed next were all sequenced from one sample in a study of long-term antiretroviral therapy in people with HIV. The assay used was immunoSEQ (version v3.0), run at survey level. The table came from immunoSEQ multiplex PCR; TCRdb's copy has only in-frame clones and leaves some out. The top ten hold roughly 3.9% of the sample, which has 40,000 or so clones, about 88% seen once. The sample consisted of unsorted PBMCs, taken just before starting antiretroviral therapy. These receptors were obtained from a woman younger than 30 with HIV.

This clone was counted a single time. This CDR3 reads CASSISWDDDVNTEAFF. The CDR3 bases are TGTGCCAGTAGTATAAGCTGGGACGACGACGTGAACACTGAAGCTTTCTTT. The V call is TRBV19, the J call TRBJ1-1; D might be TRBD1 (5 bases). The CDR3 totals 17 residues. Per germline, CDR1 LNHDA and CDR2 SQIVND (reference sequence). The germline V and J ends were trimmed by 2 bases and 0 bases, with 16 bases remaining between them.

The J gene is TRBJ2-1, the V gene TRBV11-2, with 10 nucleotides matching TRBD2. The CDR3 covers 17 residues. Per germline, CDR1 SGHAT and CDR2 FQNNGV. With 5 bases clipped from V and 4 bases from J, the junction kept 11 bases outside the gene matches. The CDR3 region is CASSPGLAYPEYNEQFF. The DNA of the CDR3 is TGTGCCAGCAGCCCGGGACTAGCGTATCCTGAGTACAATGAGCAGTTCTTC.

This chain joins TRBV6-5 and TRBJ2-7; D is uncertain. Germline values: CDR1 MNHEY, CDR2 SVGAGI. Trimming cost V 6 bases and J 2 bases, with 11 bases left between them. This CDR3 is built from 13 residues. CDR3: CASSPTYPYEQYF. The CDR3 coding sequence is TGTGCCAGCAGCCCGACCTACCCCTACGAGCAGTACTTC.

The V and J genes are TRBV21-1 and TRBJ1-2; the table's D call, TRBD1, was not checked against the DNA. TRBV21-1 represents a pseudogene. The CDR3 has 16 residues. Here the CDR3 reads CASSKVGDRGPGGYTF. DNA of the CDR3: TGTGCCAGCAGCAAAGTCGGGGACAGGGGCCCAGGCGGCTACACCTTC.

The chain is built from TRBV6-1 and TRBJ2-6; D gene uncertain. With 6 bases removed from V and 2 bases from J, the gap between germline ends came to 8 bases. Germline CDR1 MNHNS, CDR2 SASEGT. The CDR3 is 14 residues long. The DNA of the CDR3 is TGTGCCAGCAGAAATACAGCTGGGGCCAACGTCCTGACTTTC. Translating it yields CASRNTAGANVLTF.

The CDR3 spells CASSSPRLSPTDTQYF. The CDR3 DNA is TGTGCCAGTAGCTCTCCCCGGCTCTCGCCCACAGATACGCAGTATTTT. V usage is TRBV19 and J usage is TRBJ2-3, with D uncertain. The V end lost 6 bases, the J end lost 2 bases, and 18 bases lay between the germline ends. The CDR3 is 16 residues long. Per the germline V gene, CDR1 is LNHDA and CDR2 is SQIVND (reference sequence).

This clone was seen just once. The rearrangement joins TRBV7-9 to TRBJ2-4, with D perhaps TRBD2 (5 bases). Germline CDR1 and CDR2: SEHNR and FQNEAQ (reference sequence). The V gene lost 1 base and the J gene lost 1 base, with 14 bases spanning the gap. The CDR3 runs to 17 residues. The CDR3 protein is CASSLGEGAYAKNIQYF. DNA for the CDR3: TGTGCCAGCAGCTTAGGAGAGGGTGCCTATGCCAAAAACATTCAGTACTTC.

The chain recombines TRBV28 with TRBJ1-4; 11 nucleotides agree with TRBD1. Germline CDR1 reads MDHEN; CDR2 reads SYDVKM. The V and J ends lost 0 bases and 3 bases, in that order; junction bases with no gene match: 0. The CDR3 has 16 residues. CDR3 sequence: CASSLWGQGANEKLFF. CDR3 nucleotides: TGTGCCAGCAGTTTATGGGGACAGGGGGCTAATGAAAAACTGTTTTTT. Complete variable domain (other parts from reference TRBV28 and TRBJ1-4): DVKVTQSSRYLVKRTGEKVFLECVQDMDHENMFWYRQDPGLGLRLIYFSYDVKMKEKGDIPEGYSVSREKKERFSLILESASTNQTSMYLCASSLWGQGANEKLFFGSGTQLSVL.

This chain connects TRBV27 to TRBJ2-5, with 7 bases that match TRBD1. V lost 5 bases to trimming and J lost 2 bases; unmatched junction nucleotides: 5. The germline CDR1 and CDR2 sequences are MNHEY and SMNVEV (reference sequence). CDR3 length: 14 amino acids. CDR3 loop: CASSQGQVQETQYF. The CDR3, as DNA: TGTGCCAGCAGTCAAGGACAGGTGCAAGAGACCCAGTACTTC.

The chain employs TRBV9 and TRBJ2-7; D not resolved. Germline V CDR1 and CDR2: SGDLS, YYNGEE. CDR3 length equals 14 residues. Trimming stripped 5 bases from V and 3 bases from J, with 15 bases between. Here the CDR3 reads CASSEAPTVYEQYF. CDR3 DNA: TGTGCCAGCAGTGAGGCGCCGACGGTCTACGAGCAGTACTTC.

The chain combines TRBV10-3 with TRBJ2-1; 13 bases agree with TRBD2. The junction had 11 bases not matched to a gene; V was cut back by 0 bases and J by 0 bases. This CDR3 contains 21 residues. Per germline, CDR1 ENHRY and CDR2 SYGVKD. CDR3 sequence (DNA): TGTGCCATCAGTGAGTCGACTCGAGGACTAGCGGGAGTTGCCTCCTACAATGAGCAGTTCTTC. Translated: CAISESTRGLAGVASYNEQFF.

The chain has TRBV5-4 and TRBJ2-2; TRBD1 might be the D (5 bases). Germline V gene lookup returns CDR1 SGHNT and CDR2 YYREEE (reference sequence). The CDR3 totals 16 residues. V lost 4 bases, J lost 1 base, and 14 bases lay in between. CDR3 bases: TGTGCCAGCAGCGCCCCGAGGACAATGAACACCGGGGAGCTGTTTTTT. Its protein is CASSAPRTMNTGELFF. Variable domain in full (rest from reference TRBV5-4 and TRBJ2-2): ETGVTQSPTHLIKTRGQQVTLRCSSQSGHNTVSWYQQALGQGPQFIFQYYREEENGRGNFPPRFSGLQFPNYSSELNVNALELDDSALYLCASSAPRTMNTGELFFGEGSRLTVL.

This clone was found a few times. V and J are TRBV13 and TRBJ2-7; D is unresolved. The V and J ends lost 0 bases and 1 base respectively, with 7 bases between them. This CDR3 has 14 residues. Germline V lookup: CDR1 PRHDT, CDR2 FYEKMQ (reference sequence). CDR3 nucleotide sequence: TGTGCCAGCAGCTTAGGTTCAGCTTCCTACGAGCAGTACTTC. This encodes CASSLGSASYEQYF.

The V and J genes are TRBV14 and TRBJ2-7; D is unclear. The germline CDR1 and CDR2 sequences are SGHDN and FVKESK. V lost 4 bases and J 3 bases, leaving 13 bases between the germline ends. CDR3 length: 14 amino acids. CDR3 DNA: TGTGCCAGCAGCCTTAGGCCGGATGGCTACGAGCAGTACTTC. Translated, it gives CASSLRPDGYEQYF.

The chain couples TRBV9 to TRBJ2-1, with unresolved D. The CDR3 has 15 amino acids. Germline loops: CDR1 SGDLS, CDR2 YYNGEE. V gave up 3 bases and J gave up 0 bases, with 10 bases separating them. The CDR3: CASSAVKSSYNEQFF. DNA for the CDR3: TGTGCCAGCAGCGCGGTTAAGAGCTCCTACAATGAGCAGTTCTTC.

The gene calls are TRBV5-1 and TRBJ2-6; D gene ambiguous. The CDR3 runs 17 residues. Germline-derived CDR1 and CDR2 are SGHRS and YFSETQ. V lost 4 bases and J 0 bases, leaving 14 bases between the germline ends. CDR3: CASSRPPGSSGANVLTF. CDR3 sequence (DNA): TGCGCCAGCAGCCGTCCGCCAGGTTCCTCTGGGGCCAACGTCCTGACTTTC.

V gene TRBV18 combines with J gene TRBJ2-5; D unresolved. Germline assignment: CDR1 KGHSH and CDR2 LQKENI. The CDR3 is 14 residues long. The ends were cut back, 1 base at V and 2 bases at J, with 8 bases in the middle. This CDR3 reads CASSPQSRQETQYF. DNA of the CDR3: TGTGCCAGCTCACCACAGTCCCGTCAAGAGACCCAGTACTTC.

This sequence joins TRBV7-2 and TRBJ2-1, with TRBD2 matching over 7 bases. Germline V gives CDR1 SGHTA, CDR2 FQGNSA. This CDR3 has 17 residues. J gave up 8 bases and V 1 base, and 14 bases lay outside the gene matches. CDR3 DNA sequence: TGTGCCAGCAGCTTAGACACGGCTAGCGGCCCAGGTGATGAGCAGTTCTTC. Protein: CASSLDTASGPGDEQFF.

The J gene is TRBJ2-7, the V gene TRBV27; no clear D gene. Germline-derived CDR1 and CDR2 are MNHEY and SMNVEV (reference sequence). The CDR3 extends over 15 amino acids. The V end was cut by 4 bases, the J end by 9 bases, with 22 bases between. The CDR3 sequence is CASSSHLGGPAVQYF. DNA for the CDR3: TGTGCCAGCAGTTCCCACCTGGGCGGACCCGCGGTGCAGTACTTC.

The CDR3, as DNA: TGTGCCAGCAGCCAGGACTCCGAGCAGTACTTC. This sequence encodes CASSQDSEQYF. This chain links TRBV7-8 with TRBJ2-7; maybe TRBD2 (5 bases). The CDR3 sequence is 11 residues long. Trimming pared 5 bases from V and 6 bases from J, leaving 8 bases between. Germline V gene data show CDR1 as SGHVS and CDR2 as FQNEAQ.

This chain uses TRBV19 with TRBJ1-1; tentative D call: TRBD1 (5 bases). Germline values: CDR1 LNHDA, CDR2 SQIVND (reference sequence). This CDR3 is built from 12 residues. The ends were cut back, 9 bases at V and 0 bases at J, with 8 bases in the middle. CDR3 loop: CASGTVNTEAFF. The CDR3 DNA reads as TGTGCCAGCGGGACGGTGAACACTGAAGCTTTCTTT.

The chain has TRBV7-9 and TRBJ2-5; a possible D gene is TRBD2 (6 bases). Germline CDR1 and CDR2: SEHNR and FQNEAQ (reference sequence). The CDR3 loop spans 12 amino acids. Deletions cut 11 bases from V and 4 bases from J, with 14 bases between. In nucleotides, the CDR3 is TGTGCCCCCCAGCGGGTAACAGAGACCCAGTACTTC. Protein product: CAPQRVTETQYF.

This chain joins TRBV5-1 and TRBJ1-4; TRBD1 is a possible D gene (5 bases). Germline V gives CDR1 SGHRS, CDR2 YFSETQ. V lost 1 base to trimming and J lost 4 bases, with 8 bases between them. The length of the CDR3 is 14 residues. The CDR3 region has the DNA TGCGCCAGCAGCTTGTACAGGCTTAATGAAAAACTGTTTTTT. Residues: CASSLYRLNEKLFF.

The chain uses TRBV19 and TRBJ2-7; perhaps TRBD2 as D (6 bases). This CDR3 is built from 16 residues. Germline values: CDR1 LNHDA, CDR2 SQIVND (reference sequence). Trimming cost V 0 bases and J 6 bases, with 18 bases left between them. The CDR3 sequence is CASSIDHGSSTVEQYF. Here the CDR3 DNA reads TGTGCCAGTAGTATAGATCACGGGAGTTCCACTGTCGAGCAGTACTTC.

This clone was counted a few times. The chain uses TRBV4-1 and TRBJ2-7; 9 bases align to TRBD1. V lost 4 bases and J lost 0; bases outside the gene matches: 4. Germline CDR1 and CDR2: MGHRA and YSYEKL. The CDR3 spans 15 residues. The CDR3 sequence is CASSPLTGGSYEQYF. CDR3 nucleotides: TGCGCCAGCAGCCCGTTGACAGGGGGCTCCTACGAGCAGTACTTC.

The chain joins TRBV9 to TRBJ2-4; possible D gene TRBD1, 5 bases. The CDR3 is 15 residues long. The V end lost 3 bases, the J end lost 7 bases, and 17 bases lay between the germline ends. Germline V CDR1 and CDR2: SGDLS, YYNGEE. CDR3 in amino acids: CASSAAGILTNIQYF. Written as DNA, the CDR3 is TGTGCCAGCAGCGCAGCAGGGATTTTGACGAACATTCAGTACTTC.